This TCR beta chain came from a study of human thymus T cells. Clones were sequenced by immunoSEQ multiplex PCR, and TCRdb holds only the in-frame ones, with some missing. The data contain roughly 120,000 clones, 90% to 95% of them singletons. Thymic tissue was derived from resections collected during corrective heart surgery. The sequenced material came from thymus tissue. This TCR derives from a boy younger than two with a congenital heart defect but otherwise immunologically healthy.

DNA for the CDR3: TGTGCCAGCAGCTTTAGCGGGGGGCGCACAGATACGCAGTATTTT. Its protein product is CASSFSGGRTDTQYF. The chain couples TRBV7-2 to TRBJ2-3; 10 nucleotides align to TRBD2. V was clipped by 3 bases and J by 1 base; unmatched bases: 1. The germline V gene encodes CDR1 SGHTA and CDR2 FQGNSA. This CDR3 has 15 residues.